This TCR beta chain comes out of a study of cytomegalovirus exposure and HLA in healthy donors. Both 60 Vbeta primers and 13 Jbeta primers went into the PCR. Sequencing was performed with immunoSEQ multiplex PCR; in TCRdb, only in-frame clones are kept and a portion is missing. Here the sample table reports 60,000 to 75,000 clones. Looked up from germline, CDR1 is SGHDT and CDR2 is YYEEEE. Trimming cost V 4 bases and J 6 bases, with 14 bases left between them. The CDR3 covers 13 residues. The sample taken for sequencing was PBMCs. The receptor comes from a woman younger than 45 in good health and CMV-seronegative. This rearrangement joins TRBV5-6 to TRBJ2-7; D is unresolved. The CDR3 DNA reads TGTGCCAGCAGCGGATCGCGGAGAGCCGAGCAGTACTTC. Protein: CASSGSRRAEQYF.